This T cell receptor (beta chain) was observed in a study of cytomegalovirus exposure and HLA in healthy donors. Notes on the study in general: Later analysis indicated greater clonal expansion among HLA-associated TCR beta chains than among equally common other chains. There were a few CMV-associated chains whose specificity for CMV antigens was confirmed in vitro. In a later analysis, at a false discovery rate of 0.05, approximately 16,000 TCR beta sequences were associated with HLA alleles.

As to this clone: As yet, its antigen is unknown.

In germline, CDR1 is SNHLY, CDR2 FYNNEI. V lost 8 bases and J lost 3, with 13 bases in between. There are 13 residues in the CDR3. This PCR relied on a set of 60 Vbeta primers and 13 Jbeta primers. Profiling relied on immunoSEQ multiplex PCR, and the TCRdb table lists in-frame clones only, not all of them. The data contain 150,000 or so clones, over 65% of them seen just once; the ten biggest clones take up 4.3%. Specimen: PBMCs. The TCR was taken from a man aged 18-30 years in good health and CMV-seropositive. The rearrangement joins TRBV2 to TRBJ2-5, with D tentatively TRBD2 (5 bases). The DNA for the CDR3 is TGTGCCAGCTGCGGGCAGTTAGAAGAGACCCAGTACTTC. It is translated as CASCGQLEETQYF.